Listed below are T cell receptor beta chains from one sample, sequenced in a study of T cell repertoires in aging, cancer and after chemotherapy. TCRdb ran MiXCR on the multiplex PCR reads and lists one entry per CDR3 protein. The table shows about 9,800 distinct CDR3 sequences, with about 37% occurring only once. The sample taken for sequencing was blood. The receptors were gathered from a human donor in good health. The CDR3 runs from the conserved cysteine through the conserved F or W. The order of the fields is V gene, clone size, J gene, D gene, CDR3 DNA, CDR3 protein. A D gene is named only where the DNA matches it firmly. Size tells how often a clone was seen (once, few, many) or the class of an expanded clone, and some rows leave it out.

v_call: TRBV27
clone_size: few
j_call: TRBJ2-3
d_call: -
cdr3_nt: TGTGCCAGCACCAAACTAGTTAGCATGGGAACAGATACGCAGTATTTT
cdr3_aa: CASTKLVSMGTDTQYF

v_call: TRBV6-1
clone_size: few
j_call: TRBJ2-1
d_call: -
cdr3_nt: TGTGCCAGCACTAAGGGACCAACCTACAATGAGCAGTTCTTC
cdr3_aa: CASTKGPTYNEQFF

v_call: TRBV19
clone_size: few
j_call: TRBJ2-7
d_call: -
cdr3_nt: TGTGCCAGTAGTAGGACGCTTGGCGGGGAGCAGTACTTC
cdr3_aa: CASSRTLGGEQYF

v_call: TRBV5-6
clone_size: few
j_call: TRBJ1-5
d_call: TRBD1
cdr3_nt: TGTGCCAGCAGCAAGGGGACAGGGGTTAATCAGCCCCAGCATTTT
cdr3_aa: CASSKGTGVNQPQHF

v_call: TRBV6-1
clone_size: -
j_call: TRBJ2-1
d_call: -
cdr3_nt: TGTGCCAGCAGTGAGTTTGGGGTCCCCTTAGGTTTCGATGAGCAGTTCTTC
cdr3_aa: CASSEFGVPLGFDEQFF

v_call: TRBV7-2
clone_size: -
j_call: TRBJ1-1
d_call: -
cdr3_nt: TGTGCCAGCAGCACCGAAGGGAACACTGAAGCTTTCTTT
cdr3_aa: CASSTEGNTEAFF

v_call: TRBV6-6
clone_size: -
j_call: TRBJ1-6
d_call: TRBD1
cdr3_nt: TGTGCCAGCAGCCGCGACAGGGTTTTCAATTTACCCCTCCACTTT
cdr3_aa: CASSRDRVFNLPLHF

v_call: TRBV11-2
clone_size: -
j_call: TRBJ2-2
d_call: TRBD2
cdr3_nt: TGTGCCAGCAGCCCACTAGGGACTAGCGCCGGGGAGCTGTTTTTT
cdr3_aa: CASSPLGTSAGELFF

v_call: TRBV30
clone_size: -
j_call: TRBJ1-3
d_call: -
cdr3_nt: TGTGCCTGGAGTGACCTCACAGGCCGTACTGGAAACACCATATATTTT
cdr3_aa: CAWSDLTGRTGNTIYF

v_call: TRBV7-9
clone_size: -
j_call: TRBJ2-5
d_call: -
cdr3_nt: TGTGCCAGCAGTTCTCTCAGGGACGAAGAGACCCAGTACTTC
cdr3_aa: CASSSLRDEETQYF

v_call: TRBV5-1
clone_size: few
j_call: TRBJ2-3
d_call: TRBD1
cdr3_nt: TGCGCCAGCAGCAGGTGGACAGGGATCACAGATACGCAGTATTTT
cdr3_aa: CASSRWTGITDTQYF

v_call: TRBV6-1
clone_size: -
j_call: TRBJ2-1
d_call: -
cdr3_nt: TGTGCCAGCACGGTAGAGGAGTTTCTTTACAATGAGCAGTTCTTC
cdr3_aa: CASTVEEFLYNEQFF

v_call: TRBV12-3/TRBV12-4
clone_size: -
j_call: TRBJ1-2
d_call: -
cdr3_nt: TGTGCCAGCAGTTTAGTGGGGGCAGAGAACGGCTACACCTTC
cdr3_aa: CASSLVGAENGYTF

v_call: TRBV29-1
clone_size: medium-sized
j_call: TRBJ1-1
d_call: TRBD1
cdr3_nt: TGCAGCGTCGCCCTGACAGGGAAGTCTGAAGCTTTCTTT
cdr3_aa: CSVALTGKSEAFF

v_call: TRBV7-9
clone_size: few
j_call: TRBJ2-3
d_call: -
cdr3_nt: TGTGCCAGCAGCTCCGCCGGCACAGATACGCAGTATTTT
cdr3_aa: CASSSAGTDTQYF

v_call: TRBV5-6
clone_size: -
j_call: TRBJ2-1
d_call: -
cdr3_nt: TGTGCCAGCAGCCTCCGGGACGGGGAGTTCTTC
cdr3_aa: CASSLRDGEFF

v_call: TRBV19
clone_size: -
j_call: TRBJ1-5
d_call: -
cdr3_nt: TGTGCCAGTAGTATTTCCCCAAAGCAGCCCCAGCATTTT
cdr3_aa: CASSISPKQPQHF

v_call: TRBV27
clone_size: -
j_call: TRBJ2-7
d_call: -
cdr3_nt: TGTGCCAGCAGTTTAGGAAGTACCAAAGAGCAGTACTTC
cdr3_aa: CASSLGSTKEQYF

v_call: TRBV6-1
clone_size: -
j_call: TRBJ2-3
d_call: TRBD2
cdr3_nt: TGTGCCAGCATATCATCAGCGGGAGTGGTAGATACGCAGTATTTT
cdr3_aa: CASISSAGVVDTQYF

v_call: TRBV24-1
clone_size: -
j_call: TRBJ2-5
d_call: -
cdr3_nt: TGTGCCACCTGCCCGGCAGGGGAAGAGACCCAGTACTTC
cdr3_aa: CATCPAGEETQYF

v_call: TRBV5-4
clone_size: few
j_call: TRBJ2-3
d_call: TRBD1
cdr3_nt: TGTGCCAGCAGCTCGGGACAGGATACAGATACGCAGTATTTT
cdr3_aa: CASSSGQDTDTQYF

v_call: TRBV6-5
clone_size: -
j_call: TRBJ2-3
d_call: TRBD2
cdr3_nt: TGTGCCAGCAGTTACGCGGGGGGCGCCACAGATACGCAGTATTTT
cdr3_aa: CASSYAGGATDTQYF

v_call: TRBV7-9
clone_size: -
j_call: TRBJ1-1
d_call: -
cdr3_nt: TGTACGTGCACTGAAGCTTTGTTT
cdr3_aa: CTCTEALF

v_call: TRBV29-1
clone_size: medium-sized
j_call: TRBJ2-5
d_call: TRBD1
cdr3_nt: TGCAGCGTTGGAGGGACAGGGAAGGAGACCCAGTACTTC
cdr3_aa: CSVGGTGKETQYF

v_call: TRBV30
clone_size: few
j_call: TRBJ2-1
d_call: -
cdr3_nt: TGTGCCTGGAGTGCTTCAAAACTCAATGAGCAGTTCTTC
cdr3_aa: CAWSASKLNEQFF

v_call: TRBV27
clone_size: -
j_call: TRBJ2-5
d_call: TRBD1
cdr3_nt: TGTGCCAGCAGTAAGGACAGGGGCGGCGTGAAGACCCAGTACTTC
cdr3_aa: CASSKDRGGVKTQYF

v_call: TRBV19
clone_size: few
j_call: TRBJ2-1
d_call: -
cdr3_nt: TGTGCCAGTAGTCTCTCTTATGAGCAGTTCTTC
cdr3_aa: CASSLSYEQFF

v_call: TRBV12-3/TRBV12-4
clone_size: medium-sized
j_call: TRBJ1-1
d_call: -
cdr3_nt: TGTGCCAGCAGGGAGGGCTTCACTGAAGCTTTCTTT
cdr3_aa: CASREGFTEAFF

v_call: TRBV6-2/TRBV6-3
clone_size: few
j_call: TRBJ2-7
d_call: -
cdr3_nt: TGTGCTAGCAGTTACTCGTCGACCTACGAGCAGTACTTC
cdr3_aa: CASSYSSTYEQYF

v_call: TRBV12-3/TRBV12-4
clone_size: -
j_call: TRBJ1-5
d_call: TRBD1
cdr3_nt: TGTGCCAGCAGTAGGGGTACAGGGGCTCATCAGCCCCAGCATTTT
cdr3_aa: CASSRGTGAHQPQHF

v_call: TRBV19
clone_size: medium-sized
j_call: TRBJ2-2
d_call: -
cdr3_nt: TGTGCCAGTAGTATCGCAGGCCTAGCCGAGAACACCGGGGAGCTGTTTTTT
cdr3_aa: CASSIAGLAENTGELFF

v_call: TRBV5-4
clone_size: -
j_call: TRBJ2-1
d_call: -
cdr3_nt: TGTGCCAGCAGCCCTGACTACAATGAGCAGTTCTTC
cdr3_aa: CASSPDYNEQFF

v_call: TRBV19
clone_size: few
j_call: TRBJ2-7
d_call: TRBD1
cdr3_nt: TGTGCCAGTAGTCCGTCCGGGACAGGGGAGGGCGAGCAGTACTTC
cdr3_aa: CASSPSGTGEGEQYF

v_call: TRBV10-2
clone_size: -
j_call: TRBJ2-3
d_call: -
cdr3_nt: TGCGCCAGCAGTGAAGGAGGAAGCACAGATACGCAGTATTTT
cdr3_aa: CASSEGGSTDTQYF

v_call: TRBV29-1
clone_size: -
j_call: TRBJ2-3
d_call: -
cdr3_nt: TGCAGCACTGACAGGCCTCCCGGGGATACGCAGTATTTT
cdr3_aa: CSTDRPPGDTQYF

v_call: TRBV12-3/TRBV12-4
clone_size: -
j_call: TRBJ1-6
d_call: -
cdr3_nt: TGTGCCAGCACCATAACAGGGATTCGTAATTCACCCCTCCACTTT
cdr3_aa: CASTITGIRNSPLHF

v_call: TRBV27
clone_size: few
j_call: TRBJ2-3
d_call: TRBD2
cdr3_nt: TGTGCCAGCAGTTTTACCGGGAGGCCCTTAACAGATACGCAGTATTTT
cdr3_aa: CASSFTGRPLTDTQYF

v_call: TRBV5-1
clone_size: few
j_call: TRBJ2-7
d_call: TRBD1
cdr3_nt: TGCGCCAGCAGCTTGGAGGTGACAGGGGGTCGCGAGCAGTACTTC
cdr3_aa: CASSLEVTGGREQYF

v_call: TRBV5-1
clone_size: -
j_call: TRBJ2-6
d_call: -
cdr3_nt: TGCGCCAGCAGCTTGGGCGCTGGGGCCAACGTCCTGACTTTC
cdr3_aa: CASSLGAGANVLTF

v_call: TRBV6-6
clone_size: few
j_call: TRBJ1-1
d_call: -
cdr3_nt: TGTGCCAGCAGTTTGTTGGGGGCCGAAGCTTTCTTT
cdr3_aa: CASSLLGAEAFF

v_call: TRBV27
clone_size: few
j_call: TRBJ1-6
d_call: TRBD1
cdr3_nt: TGTGCCAGCAGCCCTAAGGACAGGCCACGGTCGTCACCCCTCCACTTT
cdr3_aa: CASSPKDRPRSSPLHF

v_call: TRBV29-1
clone_size: medium-sized
j_call: TRBJ2-7
d_call: -
cdr3_nt: TGCAGCGCAGGGGAAAACGAGCAGTACTTC
cdr3_aa: CSAGENEQYF

v_call: TRBV18
clone_size: -
j_call: TRBJ1-4
d_call: -
cdr3_nt: TGTGCCAGCTCATCCCGACAGGTTGCAACTAATGAAAAACTGTTTTTT
cdr3_aa: CASSSRQVATNEKLFF

v_call: TRBV29-1
clone_size: medium-sized
j_call: TRBJ2-3
d_call: TRBD1
cdr3_nt: TGCAGCGTTGATTCCATCCGGGACAGTAAGACAGATACGCAGTATTTT
cdr3_aa: CSVDSIRDSKTDTQYF

v_call: TRBV27
clone_size: -
j_call: TRBJ1-5
d_call: -
cdr3_nt: TGTGCCAGCAGTTTCTCTCCCCCTGGACAGCGCTGGTGGGGCAATCAGCCCCAGCATTTT
cdr3_aa: CASSFSPPGQRWWGNQPQHF

v_call: TRBV6-1
clone_size: medium-sized
j_call: TRBJ1-4
d_call: -
cdr3_nt: TGTGCCAGCAGTGAAGGGGGTAGTGAAAAACTGTTTTTT
cdr3_aa: CASSEGGSEKLFF

v_call: TRBV29-1
clone_size: medium-sized
j_call: TRBJ2-5
d_call: -
cdr3_nt: TGCAGCGTTGAAGAGGACTATCGCGGAGAGACCCAGTACTTC
cdr3_aa: CSVEEDYRGETQYF

v_call: TRBV19
clone_size: -
j_call: TRBJ2-1
d_call: TRBD2
cdr3_nt: TGTGCCAGTAGCTCCGCCGGTTTGGCGGGAGGGCGAAATGAGCAGTTCTTC
cdr3_aa: CASSSAGLAGGRNEQFF

v_call: TRBV12-3/TRBV12-4
clone_size: -
j_call: TRBJ1-2
d_call: -
cdr3_nt: TGTGCCAGCAGAACAACAACAAGCCGAGACTATGGCTACACCTTC
cdr3_aa: CASRTTTSRDYGYTF

v_call: TRBV19
clone_size: medium-sized
j_call: TRBJ2-5
d_call: TRBD2
cdr3_nt: TGTGCCAGTAGTGGACTAGCGGGAAAGGGAGAAGAGACCCAGTACTTC
cdr3_aa: CASSGLAGKGEETQYF

v_call: TRBV15
clone_size: few
j_call: TRBJ2-3
d_call: -
cdr3_nt: TGTGCCACCAGTAGAACGGGGGCAGCCCGCACAGATACGCAGTATTTT
cdr3_aa: CATSRTGAARTDTQYF